This entry describes one T cell receptor beta chain. The CDR3 is 14 residues long. Germline assignment: CDR1 DFQATT and CDR2 SNEGSKA (reference sequence). Trimming left V 3 bases short and J 3 bases short, with 12 bases between. This specimen comes from a study of blood T cell repertoires in COVID-19. Study details: Material from acute and convalescent COVID-19 was sourced from the United States, Italy and Spain. Nucleic acid was either cDNA or gDNA, and it came from T cells, B-cell-depleted T cells, or PBMCs.

In the original processing: Scientists estimated how many nucleated cells there were by amplifying reference gene primers. TCRdb's table, derived via immunoSEQ multiplex PCR, lists solely in-frame clones and lacks some. V and J calls and clone size follow that table, whereas D and trimming were derived from the DNA. The repertoire includes fewer than 300,000 clones, approximately 87% of them detected once, and around 2.6% sits in the top ten. This rearrangement joins TRBV20-1 to TRBJ2-1, with D possibly matching TRBD2 (5 bases). The source is a woman in her 70s with active or convalescent COVID-19. Source material: peripheral blood. CDR3 DNA: TGCAGTGCTAGTAGGACTGTTAGCTACAATGAGCAGTTCTTC. It codes for CSASRTVSYNEQFF.